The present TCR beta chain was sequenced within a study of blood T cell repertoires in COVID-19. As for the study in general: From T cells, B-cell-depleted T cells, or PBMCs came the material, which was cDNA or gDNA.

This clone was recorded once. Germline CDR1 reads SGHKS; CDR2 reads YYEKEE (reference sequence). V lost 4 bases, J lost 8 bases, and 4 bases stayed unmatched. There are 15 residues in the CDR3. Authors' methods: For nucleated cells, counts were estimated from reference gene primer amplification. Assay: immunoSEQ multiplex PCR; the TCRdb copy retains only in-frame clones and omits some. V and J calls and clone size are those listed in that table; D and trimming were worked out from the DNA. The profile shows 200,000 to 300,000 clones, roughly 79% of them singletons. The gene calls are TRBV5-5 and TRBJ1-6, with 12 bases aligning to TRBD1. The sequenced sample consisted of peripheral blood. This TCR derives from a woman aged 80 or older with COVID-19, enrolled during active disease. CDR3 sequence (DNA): TGTGCCAGCAGCCTCGGGACAGGGGGCGATTCACCCCTCCACTTT. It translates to CASSLGTGGDSPLHF.